This TCR beta chain was captured by sequencing in a study of cytomegalovirus exposure and HLA in healthy donors. Broader study findings: As a later analysis showed, a missense DCLRE1C variant was linked to trimming of TCR beta V- and J-genes.

Turning to this clone: Its cognate antigen is unknown.

The CDR3 has 15 amino acids. V was clipped by 4 bases and J by 2 bases; unmatched bases: 4. Germline CDR1 reads SGHRS; CDR2 reads YFSETQ. In the PCR, 60 Vbeta and 13 Jbeta primers were used. The table came from immunoSEQ multiplex PCR; TCRdb's copy has only in-frame clones and leaves some out. Of roughly 95,000 clones in the sample, 82% are singletons; the top ten hold 3% to 3.5%. The sequence was collected from a man under 40 in good health and CMV-seropositive. This chain uses TRBV5-1 with TRBJ1-1; TRBD1 matches 11 bases. Specimen: PBMCs. The CDR3 DNA follows: TGCGCCAGCAGCAGCGGACAGGGGGCTAACACTGAAGCTTTCTTT. Its translation is CASSSGQGANTEAFF.